A single TCR beta chain is shown here with its context. Only in-frame clones appear in the TCRdb table, and some are missing; sequencing was by immunoSEQ multiplex PCR. This table holds about 140,000 clones, about 80% found once. The trim removed 2 bases at V and 6 bases at J, leaving 3 bases unmatched. The CDR3 is made up of 15 amino acids. Germline CDR1 SGHRS, CDR2 YFSETQ. This sample was included in a study of blood T cell repertoires in COVID-19. The chain joins TRBV5-1 to TRBJ2-1; TRBD1 aligns across 12 bases. The receptor's source is a woman aged 45-65 years who had recovered from COVID-19. Sequencing was carried out using PBMCs or T cells enriched from blood (not recorded which). Here the CDR3 DNA reads TGCGCCAGCAGCTTTGAGGGACAGGGGGCCAATGAGCAGTTCTTC. It encodes CASSFEGQGANEQFF. Drawing the rest from reference TRBV5-1 and TRBJ2-1, the complete variable domain is KAGVTQTPRYLIKTRGQQVTLSCSPISGHRSVSWYQQTPGQGLQFLFEYFSETQRNKGNFPGRFSGRQFSNSRSEMNVSTLELGDSALYLCASSFEGQGANEQFFGPGTRLTVL.